This T cell receptor (beta chain) originates from a study of T cell responses to AZD1222 COVID-19 vaccine. Findings and caveats of the study: After two AZD1222 doses, spike-specific TCR breadth and depth rose versus day 0.

A word on this clone: The antigen is not known.

Some clones are missing from TCRdb's copy, which holds only in-frame ones; the method was immunoSEQ multiplex PCR. The sample contains about 42,000 clones, roughly 88% of which appear only once. Combined were second doses at about 4 or about 12 weeks. The sequence was collected from an adult who received the AZD1222 COVID-19 vaccine. This material consisted of peripheral blood, taken 28 days after the second AZD1222 dose.

CDR3 region: CAGSGPRGYGYTF. The CDR3 DNA sequence: TGTGCCGGGAGTGGACCGAGAGGGTATGGCTACACCTTC. The chain employs TRBV28 and TRBJ1-2; D call uncertain. CDR1 and CDR2 from the germline V gene are MDHEN and SYDVKM. The ends were cut back, 11 bases at V and 5 bases at J, with 18 bases in the middle. The CDR3 consists of 13 residues.